Described below is a single T cell receptor beta chain sequence and its context. This sample is drawn from a study of T cell changes during pregnancy in multiple sclerosis. Produced via immunoSEQ multiplex PCR; TCRdb's table is partial and in-frame only. The table shows about 75,000 clones, with 94% occurring only once. V lost 5 bases and J lost 3; bases outside the gene matches: 12. The germline gives CDR1 LNHDA, CDR2 SQIVND (reference sequence). The CDR3 is 16 amino acids. The chain recombines TRBV19 with TRBJ1-1, with 7 bases fitting TRBD1. Sequenced here: CD4+ T cells from peripheral blood mononuclear cells, sampled after pregnancy. This sequence was found in a female donor with multiple sclerosis, enrolled in a pregnancy study. The CDR3 DNA reads as TGTGCCAGTAGTTCCGCCTTACAGGGGTTTTACACTGAAGCTTTCTTT. Protein: CASSSALQGFYTEAFF.